The 23 T cell receptor beta chains below all came from one sample that was sequenced in a study of high-grade serous ovarian cancer treatment subgroups. Tumor samples were taken before definitive surgery or chemotherapy. Using immunoSEQ multiplex PCR, the repertoire was profiled, and TCRdb retains in-frame clones only, with some absent. The sample holds 12,000 or so clones, about 90% seen once. Sequencing was done on a sample of tumor tissue. These receptors were taken from a human donor with high-grade serous ovarian cancer.

The rearrangement links TRBV28 to TRBJ1-5; 7 bases are shared with TRBD1. The CDR3 spans 15 residues. V lost 6 bases to trimming and J lost 2 bases; unmatched junction nucleotides: 7. From germline, CDR1 is MDHEN and CDR2 SYDVKM. CDR3 DNA: TGTGCCAGCAGACCCGACAGGGCTGGCAATCAGCCCCAGCATTTT. Protein: CASRPDRAGNQPQHF.

The chain is built from TRBV7-6 and TRBJ2-7, with a tentative D call TRBD1 (5 bases). This CDR3 spans 15 amino acids. Germline assignment: CDR1 SGHVS and CDR2 FNYEAQ. V was cut by 5 bases and J by 1 base, with 15 bases left in between. The CDR3 DNA reads as TGTGCCAGCAGCCCGAAAGCCACAGGATCCTACGAGCAGTACTTC. Translation gives CASSPKATGSYEQYF.

The chain employs TRBV12-5 and TRBJ2-1; D is undetermined. The CDR3 has 13 amino acids. Per the germline V gene, CDR1 is LGHNT and CDR2 is FRNRAP. The germline V and J ends were trimmed by 4 bases and 12 bases, with 16 bases remaining between them. CDR3 amino acids: CASGSNTLIAQFF. The CDR3 DNA reads as TGTGCTAGTGGTTCGAATACCTTGATAGCGCAGTTCTTC.

J is TRBJ2-5 and V is TRBV5-1, with TRBD1 as a possible D gene (6 bases). V lost 3 bases and J lost 5, with 17 bases in between. The CDR3 is made up of 15 amino acids. The germline V gene encodes CDR1 SGHRS and CDR2 YFSETQ. DNA of the CDR3: TGCGCCAGCAGCTCCGGGACACTCCAGGGGGAGACCCAGTACTTC. Protein product: CASSSGTLQGETQYF.

The gene calls are TRBV19 and TRBJ1-5; D is ambiguous. Trimming pared 8 bases from V and 7 bases from J, leaving 15 bases between. This CDR3 is 13 amino acids long. CDR1 and CDR2 (germline): LNHDA, SQIVND (reference sequence). The CDR3 sequence is CASQWGGNQPQHF. The DNA of the CDR3 is TGTGCCAGTCAATGGGGAGGGAACCAGCCCCAGCATTTT. Supplemented by reference TRBV19 and TRBJ1-5, the full variable domain reads DGGITQSPKYLFRKEGQNVTLSCEQNLNHDAMYWYRQDPGQGLRLIYYSQIVNDFQKGDIAEGYSVSREKKESFPLTVTSAQKNPTAFYLCASQWGGNQPQHFGDGTRLSIL.

The chain recombines TRBV12-5 with TRBJ2-7; D unresolved. Germline V gene lookup returns CDR1 LGHNT and CDR2 FRNRAP. Trimming removed 5 bases from V and 4 bases from J, with 9 bases in between. This CDR3 is 12 amino acids long. The CDR3 nucleotides are TGTGCTAGTGGTAACCCTCAGTACGAGCAGTACTTC. This codes for CASGNPQYEQYF. Full variable domain (outside the CDR3, taken from reference TRBV12-5 and TRBJ2-7): DARVTQTPRHKVTEMGQEVTMRCQPILGHNTVFWYRQTMMQGLELLAYFRNRAPLDDSGMPKDRFSAEMPDATLATLKIQPSEPRDSAVYFCASGNPQYEQYFGPGTRLTVT.

The chain combines TRBV29-1 with TRBJ2-7; either TRBD1 or TRBD2 may supply D (5 bases each). The CDR3 is made up of 14 amino acids. In germline, CDR1 is SQVTM, CDR2 ANQGSEA. V lost 0 bases and J 2 bases, leaving 11 bases between the germline ends. The CDR3 DNA follows: TGCAGCGTTGAAGACAGGGACCGAACCTACGAGCAGTACGTC. Translating gives CSVEDRDRTYEQYV.

This rearrangement joins TRBV29-1 to TRBJ1-3; tentatively, D is TRBD1 (6 bases). Germline CDR1 reads SQVTM; CDR2 reads ANQGSEA. The V gene lost 6 bases and the J gene lost 7 bases, with 13 bases spanning the gap. This CDR3 contains 12 residues. CDR3 sequence reads: CSVWVGANTIYF. The CDR3 nucleotides are TGCAGCGTCTGGGTGGGGGCTAACACCATATATTTT.

The rearrangement joins TRBV5-6 to TRBJ1-1; D is ambiguous. Germline V gives CDR1 SGHDT, CDR2 YYEEEE. The CDR3 is 13 residues long. V was clipped by 4 bases and J by 3 bases, with 10 bases between them. As DNA, the CDR3 is TGTGCCAGCAGCCCAGATTTGGACACTGAAGCTTTCTTT. Protein product: CASSPDLDTEAFF.

Written as DNA, the CDR3 is TGTGCCAGCAGCGTTCAGATCTCGGGGACCCTGCCAGATACGCAGTATTTT. It encodes CASSVQISGTLPDTQYF. The chain combines TRBV9 with TRBJ2-3; D is perhaps TRBD1 or TRBD2 (5 bases each). CDR1 SGDLS and CDR2 YYNGEE come from the germline V gene. With 2 bases removed from V and 4 bases from J, the gap between germline ends came to 20 bases. The CDR3 spans 17 residues.

The V gene is TRBV27, the J gene TRBJ1-3; D gene unclear. Germline CDR1 reads MNHEY; CDR2 reads SMNVEV (reference sequence). The germline V and J ends were trimmed by 0 bases and 0 bases, with 6 bases remaining between them. This CDR3 has 15 residues. The CDR3 reads CASSLSGHSGNTIYF. The CDR3 region has the DNA TGTGCCAGCAGTTTATCAGGCCACTCTGGAAACACCATATATTTT.

This chain joins TRBV2 and TRBJ1-3, with no clear D. Germline V CDR1 and CDR2: SNHLY, FYNNEI. CDR3 length: 15 amino acids. The germline V and J ends were trimmed by 5 bases and 2 bases, with 13 bases remaining between them. The CDR3 sequence: CASSTNRVTGNTIYF. CDR3 nucleotides: TGTGCCAGCAGTACCAATCGGGTCACTGGAAACACCATATATTTT.

This rearrangement joins TRBV6-4 to TRBJ1-2; 8 bases match TRBD1. CDR3 length: 15 residues. Germline V gene data show CDR1 as MRHNA and CDR2 as SNTAGT. V was clipped by 6 bases and J by 1 base; unmatched bases: 7. The CDR3 loop reads CASSVTGGVNYGYTF. The CDR3 DNA reads as TGTGCCAGCAGCGTAACAGGGGGTGTTAACTATGGCTACACCTTC.

The V and J genes are TRBV7-6 and TRBJ1-5; TRBD1 agrees at 8 bases. Trimming removed 6 bases from V and 7 bases from J; junction bases left unmatched: 8. The length of the CDR3 is 14 residues. Germline V gene data show CDR1 as SGHVS and CDR2 as FNYEAQ. CDR3 DNA: TGTGCCAGCAGTCAGGGACAGGCTGGCCAGCCCCAGCATTTT. It codes for CASSQGQAGQPQHF.

This clone was counted between two and nine times. The rearrangement joins TRBV15 to TRBJ1-5; tentative D call: TRBD1 (6 bases). V was cut by 5 bases and J by 7 bases, with 18 bases left in between. The CDR3 spans 15 residues. Germline loops: CDR1 LNHNV, CDR2 YYDKDF (reference sequence). CDR3 sequence reads: CATSGFNRVGQPQHF. For the CDR3, the DNA is TGTGCCACCAGCGGATTTAACAGGGTTGGACAGCCCCAGCATTTT.

This chain joins TRBV25-1 and TRBJ2-5; TRBD2 agrees at 9 bases. Germline trimming cut 6 bases from V and 5 bases from J; bases unmatched to any gene: 19. The CDR3 is 18 amino acids. CDR1 and CDR2 (germline): MGHDK, SYGVNS. Here the CDR3 reads CASRGADGGGAMGETQYF. CDR3 nucleotide sequence: TGTGCCAGCAGGGGGGCTGATGGCGGGGGGGCCATGGGGGAGACCCAGTACTTC.

J is TRBJ1-1 and V is TRBV2; 8 bases align to TRBD1. Per the germline V gene, CDR1 is SNHLY and CDR2 is FYNNEI. Trimming removed 3 bases from V and 7 bases from J; junction bases left unmatched: 16. The CDR3 covers 17 residues. The chain's CDR3 is CASSDPPPGGLSVEAFF. CDR3 DNA sequence: TGTGCCAGCAGTGATCCCCCCCCAGGGGGCCTGTCGGTTGAAGCTTTCTTT.

V and J are TRBV29-1 and TRBJ1-1; tentatively, D is TRBD1 (5 bases). Germline V lookup: CDR1 SQVTM, CDR2 ANQGSEA. Trimming removed 6 bases at V and 5 bases at J, with 19 bases between. The CDR3 sequence is 14 residues long. CDR3 amino acids: CSVDISGSLTEAFF. CDR3 sequence (DNA): TGCAGCGTCGATATATCAGGGAGTCTTACTGAAGCTTTCTTT.

This clone was counted a few times. This rearrangement joins TRBV6-1 to TRBJ1-5, with 8 bases identical to TRBD1. CDR3 length equals 15 residues. The germline V gene has CDR1 MNHNS and CDR2 SASEGT. V lost 10 bases and J lost 2; bases outside the gene matches: 10. CDR3 residues: CATETGATGNQPQHF. The CDR3 region has the DNA TGTGCCACCGAGACAGGGGCGACGGGCAATCAGCCCCAGCATTTT.

The gene calls are TRBV29-1 and TRBJ1-2, with D possibly matching TRBD1 (6 bases). The CDR3 loop spans 12 amino acids. With 4 bases removed from V and 3 bases from J, the gap between germline ends came to 9 bases. Germline CDR1 is SQVTM and CDR2 is ANQGSEA. CDR3 sequence reads: CSVVQGDYGYTF. The CDR3 DNA reads as TGCAGCGTTGTACAGGGAGACTATGGCTACACCTTC.

The rearrangement links TRBV29-1 to TRBJ1-2; D is possibly TRBD1 (5 bases). The CDR3 has 13 residues. Looked up from germline, CDR1 is SQVTM and CDR2 is ANQGSEA. Trimming stripped 7 bases from V and 5 bases from J, with 17 bases between. In nucleotides, the CDR3 is TGCAGCGCCAGCCCCAGGGCGGGGTATGGCTACACCTTC. Amino acids: CSASPRAGYGYTF.

The rearrangement joins TRBV27 to TRBJ2-7; D uncertain. This CDR3 spans 12 amino acids. V was cut by 11 bases and J by 3 bases, with 14 bases left in between. Germline assignment: CDR1 MNHEY and CDR2 SMNVEV (reference sequence). The CDR3, as DNA: TGTGCCCGACTCGCGGAATGCTACGAGCAGTACGTC. Translating gives CARLAECYEQYV.

This sequence joins TRBV5-1 and TRBJ2-3, with TRBD1 matching over 10 bases. This CDR3 is 14 amino acids long. With 3 bases clipped from V and 4 bases from J, the junction kept 2 bases outside the gene matches. Per the germline V gene, CDR1 is SGHRS and CDR2 is YFSETQ. CDR3 protein: CASSSGQGADTQYF. The DNA for the CDR3 is TGCGCCAGCAGCTCCGGACAGGGGGCAGATACGCAGTATTTT.